The clone carrying this T cell receptor beta chain was detected many times. These data come from a study of T cells in Graves' hyperthyroidism and ophthalmopathy. Researchers took RNA transcripts and amplified the TCR beta CDR3 regions from them. The study used the HTBI primer set for a first-round RT-PCR of the TCR CDR3. MiXCR, run by TCRdb on the multiplex PCR reads, gives a single entry per CDR3 protein. Of fewer than 450,000 distinct CDR3 sequences detected, around 15% appear once; the ten largest clones hold approximately 27%. The CDR3 is 15 residues long. V lost 4 bases to trimming and J lost 7 bases; unmatched junction nucleotides: 9. Germline V gene lookup returns CDR1 LGHDT and CDR2 YNNKEL (reference sequence).

The specimen was blood. The sequence derives from a man aged 50 to 59 with Graves' ophthalmopathy. The gene calls are TRBV3-1 and TRBJ1-5, with 8 bases fitting TRBD1. CDR3 coding DNA: TGTGCCAGCAGCCCCTCAGGACAGGGCCGACAGCCCCAGCATTTT. Its protein is CASSPSGQGRQPQHF.